The text below deals with one T cell receptor (beta chain). The antigen is unknown. This specimen comes from a study of shared clonotypes between healthy human individuals. CD45RO negativity and positive selection for CCR7 defined naive CD8 cells, a population that excluded terminally differentiated effector memory CD45RA+ cells. Healthy and HIV-negative, the adult donors had no recent acute infections or vaccinations. Using immunoSEQ multiplex PCR, the repertoire was profiled, and TCRdb retains in-frame clones only, with some absent. The data hold about 820,000 clones, with nearly 95% observed a single time. The study's findings and limits: An effect of sequencing depth on clonotype sharing among donors was expected.

The CDR3 is made up of 16 amino acids. The germline CDR1 and CDR2 sequences are SEHNR and FQNEAQ (reference sequence). Trimming took 5 bases from V and 7 from J; bases not matched to a gene: 12. V and J are TRBV7-9 and TRBJ2-7, with 12 positions matching TRBD1. This receptor was identified in a man in his thirties or forties in good health. Sequenced sample: naive CD8+ T cells sorted from blood. CDR3 nucleotide sequence: TGTGCCAGCAGCATACGGCCCGGGACAGGGGGCCTTGAGCAGTACTTC. Its translation: CASSIRPGTGGLEQYF.